Below, one T cell receptor beta chain is given with its context. These data originate in a study of CD8+CD57+ T cells in acquired aplastic anemia. V shed 7 bases and J 6 bases; nucleotides not matched to a gene: 15. The V gene's germline CDR1 is SNHLY and CDR2 FYNNEI. The length of the CDR3 is 15 residues. Sequencing involved patients with CD8+CD57+ cell expansion previously shown by flow cytometry. Profiling of TCR beta VDJ combinations and CDR3 sequences used genomic DNA as template. TCRdb recomputed calls from the reads with MiXCR, one row per CDR3 protein. Here the sample spans hundreds of thousands of distinct CDR3 sequences, around 30% being singletons.

The chain joins TRBV2 to TRBJ2-7, with 7 bases matching TRBD2. Sequencing was carried out using sorted CD4+, CD8+, or CD8+CD57+ T cells (not recorded which) from PBMCs. The clonotype originates from a human donor with aplastic anemia. CDR3 in amino acids: CASNPSGGLTREQYF. Written as DNA, the CDR3 is TGTGCCAGCAACCCCTCGGGGGGTCTTACCCGCGAGCAGTACTTC. Full variable domain (rest looked up from reference TRBV2 and TRBJ2-7): EPEVTQTPSHQVTQMGQEVILRCVPISNHLYFYWYRQILGQKVEFLVSFYNNEISEKSEIFDDQFSVERPDGSNFTLKIRSTKLEDSAMYFCASNPSGGLTREQYFGPGTRLTVT.